A single sample is the source of the 12 T cell receptor beta chains below, sequenced in a study of blood T cell repertoires in COVID-19. Sequencing used immunoSEQ multiplex PCR; TCRdb keeps in-frame clones, though not all of them. The sample has about 74,000 clones, around 83% seen once. Sequenced input: peripheral blood. The source is a man older than 75 with acute or convalescent COVID-19.

The V gene is TRBV6-2 or TRBV6-3, the J gene TRBJ1-5, with no clear D. The CDR3 covers 16 residues. Germline V CDR1 and CDR2: MNHEY, SVGEGT. V was pared by 2 bases and J by 5 bases, with 16 bases between. The CDR3 protein is CASSYRAPTEDQPQHF. The CDR3 coding sequence is TGTGCCAGCAGTTACCGGGCCCCTACGGAGGATCAGCCCCAGCATTTT.

V is TRBV27 and J is TRBJ2-1; 14 bases align to TRBD2. The length of the CDR3 is 19 residues. Trimming removed 4 bases from V and 0 bases from J; junction bases left unmatched: 8. The germline V gene encodes CDR1 MNHEY and CDR2 SMNVEV (reference sequence). Here the CDR3 DNA reads TGTGCCAGCAGTTCGCGACTAGCGGGGGGGACTAGCTCCTACAATGAGCAGTTCTTC. Translated: CASSSRLAGGTSSYNEQFF.

The chain carries TRBV25-1 and TRBJ1-2, with 7 bases matching TRBD1. From germline, CDR1 is MGHDK and CDR2 SYGVNS. The junction had 1 base not matched to a gene; V was cut back by 3 bases and J by 3 bases. This CDR3 has 13 residues. The DNA of the CDR3 is TGTGCCAGCAGTGAGGGGACAGACTATGGCTACACCTTC. It yields the protein CASSEGTDYGYTF.

The chain links TRBV7-2 to TRBJ2-5, with D maybe TRBD1 (5 bases). This CDR3 contains 13 residues. Per germline, CDR1 SGHTA and CDR2 FQGNSA. V was pared by 5 bases and J by 4 bases, with 11 bases between. Here the CDR3 DNA reads TGTGCCAGCAGCCCCCGGCAGGGAGAGACCCAGTACTTC. This encodes CASSPRQGETQYF.

The V call is TRBV4-3, the J call TRBJ1-3, with D tentatively TRBD1 (6 bases). With 5 bases removed from V and 0 bases from J, the gap between germline ends came to 11 bases. Germline V CDR1 and CDR2: LGHNA, YSLEER. This CDR3 contains 15 residues. The CDR3 region is CASSGQYISGNTIYF. The CDR3 bases are TGCGCCAGCAGCGGACAGTACATCTCTGGAAACACCATATATTTT.

CDR3 sequence (DNA): TGCGCCAGCAGTCAACGGACTAGCGGGAGGTGCTCCTACAATGAGCAGTTCTTC. This encodes CASSQRTSGRCSYNEQFF. This sequence joins TRBV23-1 and TRBJ2-1, with TRBD2 matching over 14 bases. TRBV23-1 is annotated as an ORF whose role is uncertain. There are 18 residues in the CDR3. Losses at the gene ends were 2 bases for V and 0 bases for J; bases not matched to a gene: 3.

V gene TRBV7-9 combines with J gene TRBJ2-7, with 7 bases fitting TRBD1. From germline, CDR1 is SEHNR and CDR2 FQNEAQ (reference sequence). V was pared by 5 bases and J by 5 bases, with 18 bases of the junction left unmatched. This CDR3 spans 17 amino acids. In DNA, the CDR3 is TGTGCCAGCAGCCCAAGACATGGACAGGTACTCTCGAACGAGCAGTACTTC. Protein product: CASSPRHGQVLSNEQYF.

The genes are TRBV6-2 or TRBV6-3 and TRBJ2-2; D call uncertain. The length of the CDR3 is 15 residues. V was pared by 8 bases and J by 0 bases, with 13 bases between. Germline-derived CDR1 and CDR2 are MNHEY and SVGEGT. The CDR3 sequence: CASGRGGANTGELFF. DNA for the CDR3: TGTGCCAGCGGCCGCGGCGGAGCGAACACCGGGGAGCTGTTTTTT.

The gene calls are TRBV5-4 and TRBJ2-1; 10 nucleotides agree with TRBD2. This CDR3 region has 17 residues. The germline V gene has CDR1 SGHNT and CDR2 YYREEE (reference sequence). V lost 0 bases to trimming and J lost 7 bases; unmatched junction nucleotides: 10. For the CDR3, the DNA is TGTGCCAGCAGCTTGGACCCAGCGGGAGGGCCGCAGAATGAGCAGTTCTTC. Protein product: CASSLDPAGGPQNEQFF.

Comment on this clone: The same CDR3 also results from other DNA sequences found in this sample. The chain recombines TRBV6-5 with TRBJ2-7; TRBD1 agrees at 7 bases. Unmatched junction bases numbered 4, after V lost 0 bases and J lost 2 bases. CDR1 and CDR2 from the germline V gene are MNHEY and SVGAGI. The CDR3 spans 15 residues. The CDR3 nucleotides are TGTGCCAGCAGTTACTCTCGGACAGGACCCTACGAGCAGTACTTC. It specifies CASSYSRTGPYEQYF.

V is TRBV3-1 (or the pseudogene TRBV3-2) and J is TRBJ2-3; D might be TRBD2 (6 bases). CDR1 and CDR2 from the germline V gene are LGHDT and YNNKEL (reference sequence). The CDR3 consists of 17 residues. V was pared by 6 bases and J by 0 bases, with 19 bases between. CDR3 in DNA: TGTGCCAGCAGTCCCTCCGGCTCTAGCGATAGCACAGATACGCAGTATTTT. It codes for CASSPSGSSDSTDTQYF.

This chain connects TRBV18 to TRBJ2-3; TRBD1 is a possible D gene (5 bases). With 4 bases removed from V and 0 bases from J, the gap between germline ends came to 8 bases. The CDR3 sequence is 14 residues long. The germline gives CDR1 KGHSH, CDR2 LQKENI. The CDR3 DNA follows: TGTGCCAGCTCACGCAGGGCTAGCACAGATACGCAGTATTTT. Its protein product is CASSRRASTDTQYF.